This T cell receptor beta chain came from a study of T-cell reconstitution after alpha-beta-depleted transplantation in children (dated by TCRdb to the mid-2010s). Regarding the research as a whole: Using TCR repertoire profiling, the study quantitatively followed how T-cell immune reconstitution unfolded in children after TCRalphabeta/CD19-depleted allogeneic hematopoietic cell transplantation. What the study reported, not specific to this receptor: Hyperexpanded clone frequencies declined over subsequent months; after one year, T-cell counts and TCRbeta diversity were mostly attributed to newly produced T cells. In some patients, the high TCRbeta diversity seen at day 60 was put down to recipient T cells and intrathymic progenitors that had survived conditioning. The apparently early recovery of alphabetaT-cell counts about two months after transplant reportedly depended on only several hundred rapidly expanded clones that came from non-depleted graft cells.

The CDR3 holds 17 amino acids from the cysteine to the phenylalanine. CDR3 DNA only is kept here, 51 bases in frame from base 1. The CDR1 and CDR2 encoded by the germline V gene are SGHTA and FQGNSA. Trimming takes 3 bases from V and 0 bases from J, and the germline ends sit 15 bases apart. Receptor amplification or capture employed PCR. The listed sequencing device is Illumina HiSeq 2500. To normalize quantification of the TCRbeta repertoire, the TCR libraries were built with molecular barcoding that relied on unique molecular identifiers. TCRdb reprocessing: public reads trimmed at Q25 with fastp, clones called with MiXCR, in-frame beta chains kept. When rows share a CDR3 protein, they turn into one entry using the most common DNA and genes. Here the sample has hundreds of thousands of distinct CDR3 sequences; roughly a quarter occur a single time. Together, the top ten hold 4% to 6% of the sample.

Turning to this clonotype: The specificity of this receptor is unknown. Base quality data are lacking; no much larger clone is found one base away.

The treatment or condition label, read with the paper, signifies: allogeneic hematopoietic cell transplantation with graft depleted of TCRalphabeta T cells and CD19 B cells. The transplant recipients were children given TCRalphabeta/CD19-depleted allogeneic hematopoietic cell grafts. Sequenced material: PBMCs, mostly from graft donor cells, taken 360 days after TCRalphabeta/CD19-depleted stem cell transplant. The TCR was taken from a female patient aged 2 to 10 who had a stem cell transplant for congenital amegakaryocytic thrombocytopenia, so the T cells may come from the graft donor. Recombination linked TRBV7-2 to TRBJ2-1; the D gene identity is not certain. For the CDR3, the sequence is CASSLTVRLSSYNEQFF. The DNA sequence reads TGTGCCAGCAGCTTGACGGTGCGGCTGAGCTCCTACAATGAGCAGTTCTTC.